The clone carrying this T cell receptor beta chain was found a few times. This specimen belongs to a study of post-analysis software for immune sequencing data. Whole-study context: Secondary progressive, relapsing-remitting and progressive-relapsing multiple sclerosis were among the included disease courses.

Libraries were made from TCR beta cDNA, and they carried unique molecular identifiers. TCRdb reprocessed the PCR reads with MiXCR, giving one entry per CDR3 protein. Among about 770,000 distinct CDR3 sequences listed, around 46% were seen once. The source of this sequence is a girl aged 10-17 years with multiple sclerosis. Sequencing was performed on blood.

As DNA, the CDR3 is TGTGCCACCAGCAGAGATACAGGCAACACAGATACGCAGTATTTT. Its translation is CATSRDTGNTDTQYF. V gene TRBV15 combines with J gene TRBJ2-3; possibly TRBD1 for D (5 bases). The V end was cut by 0 bases, the J end by 2 bases, with 9 bases between. Germline-derived CDR1 and CDR2 are LNHNV and YYDKDF (reference sequence). The CDR3 consists of 15 residues.